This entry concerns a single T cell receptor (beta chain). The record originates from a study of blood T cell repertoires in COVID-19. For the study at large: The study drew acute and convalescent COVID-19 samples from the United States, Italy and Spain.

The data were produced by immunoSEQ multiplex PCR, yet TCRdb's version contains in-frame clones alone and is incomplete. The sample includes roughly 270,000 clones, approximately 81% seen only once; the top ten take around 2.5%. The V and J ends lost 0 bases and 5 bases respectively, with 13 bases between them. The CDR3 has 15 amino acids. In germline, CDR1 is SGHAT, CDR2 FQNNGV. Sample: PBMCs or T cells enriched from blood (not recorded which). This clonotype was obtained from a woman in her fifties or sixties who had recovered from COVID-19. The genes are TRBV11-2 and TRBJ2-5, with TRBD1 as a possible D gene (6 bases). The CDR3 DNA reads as TGTGCCAGCAGCTTAGATGGTCTACAGGGTGAGACCCAGTACTTC. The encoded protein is CASSLDGLQGETQYF.